This section outlines one T cell receptor beta chain sequence together with its context. Using immunoSEQ multiplex PCR, the repertoire was profiled, and TCRdb retains in-frame clones only, with some absent. The profile covers about 370,000 clones, with about 89% appearing a single time and 2.5% to 3.5% taken by the ten largest. Patients at the Seattle site were enrolled during active infection and followed longitudinally. The data were obtained in a study of blood T cell repertoires in COVID-19. Study-wide context: COVID-19 samples from acute and convalescent phases originated in the United States, Italy and Spain.

This TCR was sampled from a young woman with COVID-19, enrolled during active disease. The sequenced sample consisted of peripheral blood.

The CDR3 sequence: CASSLVGANEKLFF. The CDR3 bases are TGTGCCAGCTCCCTGGTAGGGGCCAATGAAAAACTGTTTTTT. The V gene is TRBV18, the J gene TRBJ1-4; weak D call: TRBD1 (5 bases). CDR1 is KGHSH and CDR2 is LQKENI in the germline V gene. The V gene lost 6 bases and the J gene lost 5 bases, with 13 bases spanning the gap. This CDR3 has 14 amino acids.